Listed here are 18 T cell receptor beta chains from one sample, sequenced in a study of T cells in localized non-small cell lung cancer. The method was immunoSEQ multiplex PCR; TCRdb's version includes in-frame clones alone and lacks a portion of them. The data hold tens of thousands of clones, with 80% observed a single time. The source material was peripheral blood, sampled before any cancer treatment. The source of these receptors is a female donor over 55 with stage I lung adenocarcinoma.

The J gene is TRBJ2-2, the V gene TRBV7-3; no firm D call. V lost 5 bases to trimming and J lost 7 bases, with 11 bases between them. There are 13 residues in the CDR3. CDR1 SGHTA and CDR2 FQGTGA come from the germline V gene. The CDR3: CASSTRWGGELFF. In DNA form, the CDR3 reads TGTGCCAGCAGCACTCGGTGGGGCGGGGAGCTGTTTTTT.

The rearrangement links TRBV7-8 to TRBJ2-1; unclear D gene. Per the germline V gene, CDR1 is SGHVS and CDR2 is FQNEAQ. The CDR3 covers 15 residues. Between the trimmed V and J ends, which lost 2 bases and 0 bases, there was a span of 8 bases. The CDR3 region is CASSLLKSSYNEQFF. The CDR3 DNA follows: TGTGCCAGCAGCTTATTGAAAAGCTCCTACAATGAGCAGTTCTTC.

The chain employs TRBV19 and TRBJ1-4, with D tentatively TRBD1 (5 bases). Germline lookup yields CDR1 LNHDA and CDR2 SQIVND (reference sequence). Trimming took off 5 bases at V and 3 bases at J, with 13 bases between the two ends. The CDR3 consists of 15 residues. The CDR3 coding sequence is TGTGCCAGTAGTCCTCAGGAAGGGGCTAATGAAAAACTGTTTTTT. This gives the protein CASSPQEGANEKLFF.

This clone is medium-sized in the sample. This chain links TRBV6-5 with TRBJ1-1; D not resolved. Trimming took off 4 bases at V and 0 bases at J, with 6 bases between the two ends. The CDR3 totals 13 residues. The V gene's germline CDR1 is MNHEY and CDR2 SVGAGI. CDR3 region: CASSSTVNTEAFF. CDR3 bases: TGTGCCAGCAGTTCCACAGTGAACACTGAAGCTTTCTTT.

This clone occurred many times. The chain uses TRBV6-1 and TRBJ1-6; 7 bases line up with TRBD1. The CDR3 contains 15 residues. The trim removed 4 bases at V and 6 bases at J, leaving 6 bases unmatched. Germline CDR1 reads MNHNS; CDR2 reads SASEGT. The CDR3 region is CASSASRDSNSPLHF. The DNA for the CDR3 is TGTGCCAGCAGTGCGTCCCGGGACAGTAATTCACCCCTCCACTTT.

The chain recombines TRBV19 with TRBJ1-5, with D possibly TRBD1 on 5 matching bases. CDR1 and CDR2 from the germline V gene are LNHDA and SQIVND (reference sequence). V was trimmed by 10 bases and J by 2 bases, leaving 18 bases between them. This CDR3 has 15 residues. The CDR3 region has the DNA TGTGCCACTAACACCAGGGATGGGGGCAATCAGCCCCAGCATTTT. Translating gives CATNTRDGGNQPQHF.

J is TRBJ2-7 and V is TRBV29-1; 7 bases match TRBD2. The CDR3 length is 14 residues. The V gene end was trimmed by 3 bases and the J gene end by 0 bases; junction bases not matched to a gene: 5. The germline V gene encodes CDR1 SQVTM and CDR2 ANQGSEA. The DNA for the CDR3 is TGCAGCGTTGATATAGGCGGGAGCTCCTACGAGCAGTACTTC. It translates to CSVDIGGSSYEQYF.

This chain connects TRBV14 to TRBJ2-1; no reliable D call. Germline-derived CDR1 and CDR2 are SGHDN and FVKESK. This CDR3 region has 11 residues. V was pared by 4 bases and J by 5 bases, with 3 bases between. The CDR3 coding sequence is TGTGCCAGCAGCCTACACAATGAGCAGTTCTTC. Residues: CASSLHNEQFF.

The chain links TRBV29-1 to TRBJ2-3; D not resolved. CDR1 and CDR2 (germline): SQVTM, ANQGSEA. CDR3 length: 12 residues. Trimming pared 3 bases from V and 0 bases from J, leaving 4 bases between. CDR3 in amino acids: CSVESSTDTQYF. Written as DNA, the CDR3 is TGCAGCGTTGAGTCCAGCACAGATACGCAGTATTTT.

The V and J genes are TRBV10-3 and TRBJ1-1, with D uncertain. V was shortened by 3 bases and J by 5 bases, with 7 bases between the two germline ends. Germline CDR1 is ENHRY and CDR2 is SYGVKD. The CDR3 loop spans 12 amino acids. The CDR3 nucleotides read TGTGCCATCAGTGAACTCGGGACTGAAGCTTTCTTT. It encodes CAISELGTEAFF.

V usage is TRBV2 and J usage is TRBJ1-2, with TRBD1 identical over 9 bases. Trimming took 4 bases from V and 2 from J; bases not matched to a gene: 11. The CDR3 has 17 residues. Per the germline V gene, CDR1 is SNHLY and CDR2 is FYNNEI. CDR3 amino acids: CASSVRGQGLGNYGYTF. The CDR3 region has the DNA TGTGCCAGCAGTGTCCGGGGACAGGGACTAGGAAACTATGGCTACACCTTC.

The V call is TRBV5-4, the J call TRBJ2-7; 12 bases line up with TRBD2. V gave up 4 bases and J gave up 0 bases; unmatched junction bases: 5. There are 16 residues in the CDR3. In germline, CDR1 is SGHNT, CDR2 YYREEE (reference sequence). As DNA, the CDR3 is TGTGCCAGCAGCCTGAGACTAGCGGGGGCCTCCTACGAGCAGTACTTC. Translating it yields CASSLRLAGASYEQYF.

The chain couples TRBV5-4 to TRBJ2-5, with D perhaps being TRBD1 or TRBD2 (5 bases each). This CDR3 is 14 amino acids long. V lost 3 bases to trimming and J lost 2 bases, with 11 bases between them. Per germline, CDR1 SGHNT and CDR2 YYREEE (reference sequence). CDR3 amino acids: CASSWGFAQETQYF. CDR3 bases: TGTGCCAGCAGCTGGGGGTTTGCACAAGAGACCCAGTACTTC. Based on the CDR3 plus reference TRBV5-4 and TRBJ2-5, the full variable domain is ETGVTQSPTHLIKTRGQQVTLRCSSQSGHNTVSWYQQALGQGPQFIFQYYREEENGRGNFPPRFSGLQFPNYSSELNVNALELDDSALYLCASSWGFAQETQYFGPGTRLLVL.

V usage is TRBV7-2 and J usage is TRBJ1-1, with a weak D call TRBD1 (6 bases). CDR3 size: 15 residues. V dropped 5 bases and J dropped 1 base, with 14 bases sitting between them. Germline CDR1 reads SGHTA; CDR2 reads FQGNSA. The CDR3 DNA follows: TGTGCCAGCAGCGATACAGGGCTTGCGAACACTGAAGCTTTCTTT. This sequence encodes CASSDTGLANTEAFF.

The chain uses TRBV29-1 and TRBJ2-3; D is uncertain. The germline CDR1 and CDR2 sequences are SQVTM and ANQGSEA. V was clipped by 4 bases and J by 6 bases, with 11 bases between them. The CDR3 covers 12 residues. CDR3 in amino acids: CSVGGRSDTQYF. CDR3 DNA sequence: TGCAGCGTTGGAGGAAGGTCGGATACGCAGTATTTT.

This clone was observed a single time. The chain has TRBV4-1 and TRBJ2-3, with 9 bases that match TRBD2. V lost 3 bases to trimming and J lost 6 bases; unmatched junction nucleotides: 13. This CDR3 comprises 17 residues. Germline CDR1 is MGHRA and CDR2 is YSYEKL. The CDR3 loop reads CASSHSQAGGLSDTQYF. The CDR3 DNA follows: TGCGCCAGCAGCCACTCACAAGCGGGGGGCCTATCTGATACGCAGTATTTT.

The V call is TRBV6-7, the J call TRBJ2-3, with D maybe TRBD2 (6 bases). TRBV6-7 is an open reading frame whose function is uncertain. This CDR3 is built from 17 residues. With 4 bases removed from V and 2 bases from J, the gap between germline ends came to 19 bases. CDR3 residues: CASSLKNLREFTDTQYF. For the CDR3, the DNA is TGTGCCAGCAGTTTAAAAAACCTCCGGGAGTTCACAGATACGCAGTATTTT.

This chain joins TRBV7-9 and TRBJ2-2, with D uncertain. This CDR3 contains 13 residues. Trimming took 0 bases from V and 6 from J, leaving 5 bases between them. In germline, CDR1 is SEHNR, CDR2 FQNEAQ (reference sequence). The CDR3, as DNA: TGTGCCAGCAGCTTAGCAGACCCCGGGGAGCTGTTTTTT. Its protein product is CASSLADPGELFF. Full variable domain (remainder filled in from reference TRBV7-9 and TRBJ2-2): DTGVSQNPRHKITKRGQNVTFRCDPISEHNRLYWYRQTLGQGPEFLTYFQNEAQLEKSRLLSDRFSAERPKGSFSTLEIQRTEQGDSAMYLCASSLADPGELFFGEGSRLTVL.